This T cell receptor beta chain was retrieved from a study of cytomegalovirus exposure and HLA in healthy donors. There are 17 residues in the CDR3. The germline V and J ends were trimmed by 0 bases and 3 bases, with 15 bases remaining between them. The germline CDR1 and CDR2 sequences are SGHDT and YYEEEE. 60 Vbeta and 13 Jbeta primers were used in PCR. TCRdb keeps only in-frame clones here, not all; method: immunoSEQ multiplex PCR. The profile shows 150,000 to 200,000 clones, almost 80% of them singletons. The receptor comes from a man in his forties or fifties in good health and CMV-seropositive. V gene TRBV5-6 combines with J gene TRBJ1-4; D remains unclear. Specimen: PBMCs. The chain's CDR3 is CASSLDSRGIANEKLFF. CDR3 nucleotides: TGTGCCAGCAGCTTGGACAGTCGAGGGATTGCTAATGAAAAACTGTTTTTT.